This T cell receptor (beta chain) was identified during a study of beta chain features in type 1 diabetes. The study, taken as a whole, reports: Among type 1 diabetes patients, VDJ junctions had fewer insertions and more deletions.

To note about this clone: Its specificity is not known.

J was trimmed by 0 bases and V by 5 bases; bases with no gene match: 10. This CDR3 is 18 amino acids long. Germline CDR1 and CDR2: LGHNA and YNFKEQ. Every bit of the isolated RNA underwent reverse transcription, so sequencing read expressed TCRB transcripts. Naive, central memory and regulatory T cell samples yielded around 3.6 million reads on average. Here immunoSEQ multiplex PCR was the method, and the copy in TCRdb shows in-frame clones only, minus some. The data show 350,000 or so clones, with 15% to 20% seen just once and 0.035% to 0.055% held by the top ten. There was one heparinised blood draw per donor, averaging around 120 mL. Stem cell-like memory, regulatory, central memory and naive CD4+ cells were sorted via CD45RO/CCR7/CD25/CD127/CD95/CD27.

This rearrangement joins TRBV4-2 to TRBJ2-3, with 11 nucleotides matching TRBD2. The sequencing input was naive CD4+ T cells from blood. This clonotype was sampled from a young woman in good health. The CDR3 is CASSSGYSGRASTDTQYF. The CDR3 region has the DNA TGTGCCAGCAGCTCAGGGTATAGCGGGAGGGCCAGCACAGATACGCAGTATTTT.